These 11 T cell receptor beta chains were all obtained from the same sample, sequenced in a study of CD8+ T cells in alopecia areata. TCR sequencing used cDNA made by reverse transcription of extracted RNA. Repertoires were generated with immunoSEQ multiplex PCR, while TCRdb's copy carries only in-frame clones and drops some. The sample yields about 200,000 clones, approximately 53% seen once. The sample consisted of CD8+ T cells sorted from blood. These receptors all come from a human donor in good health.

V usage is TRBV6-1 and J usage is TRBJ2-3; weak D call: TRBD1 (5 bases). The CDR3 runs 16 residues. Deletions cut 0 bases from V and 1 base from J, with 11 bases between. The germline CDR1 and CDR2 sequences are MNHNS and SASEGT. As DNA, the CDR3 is TGTGCCAGCAGTGAAGCGACAGTCTACCGCACAGATACGCAGTATTTT. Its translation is CASSEATVYRTDTQYF.

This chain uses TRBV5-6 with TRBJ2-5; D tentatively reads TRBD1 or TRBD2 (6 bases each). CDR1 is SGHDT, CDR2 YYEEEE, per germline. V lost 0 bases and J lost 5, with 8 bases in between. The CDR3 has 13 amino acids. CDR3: CASSLDGGETQYF. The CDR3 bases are TGTGCCAGCAGCTTGGACGGGGGCGAGACCCAGTACTTC.

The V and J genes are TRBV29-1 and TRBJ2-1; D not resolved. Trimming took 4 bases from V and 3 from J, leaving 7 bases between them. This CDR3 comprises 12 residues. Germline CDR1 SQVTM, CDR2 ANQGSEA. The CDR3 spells CSVGVDYNEQFF. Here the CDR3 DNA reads TGCAGCGTTGGAGTGGACTACAATGAGCAGTTCTTC.

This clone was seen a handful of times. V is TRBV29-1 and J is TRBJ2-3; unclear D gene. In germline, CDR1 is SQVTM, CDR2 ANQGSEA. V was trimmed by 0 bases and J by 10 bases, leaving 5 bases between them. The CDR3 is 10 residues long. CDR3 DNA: TGCAGCGTTGAAGAAAGAGCGCAGTATTTT. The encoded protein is CSVEERAQYF.

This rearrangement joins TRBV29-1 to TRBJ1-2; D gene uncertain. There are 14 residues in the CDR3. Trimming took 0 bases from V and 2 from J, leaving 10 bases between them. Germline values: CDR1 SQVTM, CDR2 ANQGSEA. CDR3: CSVEDPRRNYGYTF. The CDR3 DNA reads TGCAGCGTTGAAGACCCCAGGAGGAACTATGGCTACACCTTC.

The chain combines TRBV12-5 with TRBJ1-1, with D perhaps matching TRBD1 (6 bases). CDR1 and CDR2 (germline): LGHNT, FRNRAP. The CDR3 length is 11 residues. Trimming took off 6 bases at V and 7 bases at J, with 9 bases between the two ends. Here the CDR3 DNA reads TGTGCTAGTGGCCCAGGGGTTGAAGCTTTCTTT. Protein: CASGPGVEAFF. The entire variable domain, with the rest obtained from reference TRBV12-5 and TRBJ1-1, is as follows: DARVTQTPRHKVTEMGQEVTMRCQPILGHNTVFWYRQTMMQGLELLAYFRNRAPLDDSGMPKDRFSAEMPDATLATLKIQPSEPRDSAVYFCASGPGVEAFFGQGTRLTVV.

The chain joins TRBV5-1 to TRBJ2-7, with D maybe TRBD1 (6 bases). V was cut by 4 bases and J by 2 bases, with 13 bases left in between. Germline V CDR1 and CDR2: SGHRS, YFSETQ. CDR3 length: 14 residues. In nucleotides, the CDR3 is TGCGCCAGCAGCCTACGATGGGGGCCCTACGAGCAGTACTTC. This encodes CASSLRWGPYEQYF.

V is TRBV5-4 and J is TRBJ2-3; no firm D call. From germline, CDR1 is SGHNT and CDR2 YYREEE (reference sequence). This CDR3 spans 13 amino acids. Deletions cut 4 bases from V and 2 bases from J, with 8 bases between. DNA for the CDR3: TGTGCCAGCAGCGCCTCACCCACAGATACGCAGTATTTT. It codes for CASSASPTDTQYF.

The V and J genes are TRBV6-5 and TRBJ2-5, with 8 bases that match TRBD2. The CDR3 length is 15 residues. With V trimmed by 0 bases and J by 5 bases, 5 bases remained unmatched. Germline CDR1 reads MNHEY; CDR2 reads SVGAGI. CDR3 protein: CASSYSAGGVETQYF. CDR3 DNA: TGTGCCAGCAGTTACTCGGCGGGGGGTGTTGAGACCCAGTACTTC.

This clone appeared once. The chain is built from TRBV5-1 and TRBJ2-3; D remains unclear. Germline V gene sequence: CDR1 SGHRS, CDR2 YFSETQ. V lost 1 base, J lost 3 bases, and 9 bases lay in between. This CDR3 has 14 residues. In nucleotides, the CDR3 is TGCGCCAGCAGCTTGCTCTATATGACAGATACGCAGTATTTT. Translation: CASSLLYMTDTQYF.

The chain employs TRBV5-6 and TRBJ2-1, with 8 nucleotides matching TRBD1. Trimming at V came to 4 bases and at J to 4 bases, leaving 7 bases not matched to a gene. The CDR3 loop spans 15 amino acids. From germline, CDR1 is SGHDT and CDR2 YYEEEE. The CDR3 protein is CASSTGTGPYNEQFF. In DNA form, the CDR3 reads TGTGCCAGCAGCACGGGGACAGGCCCATACAATGAGCAGTTCTTC.